This TCR beta chain appears in the sequencing data of a study of blood T cells in healthy people across ages. Broader study findings: The donors' CMV status was not determined, possibly confounding changes in expanded clonotypes. Older age went with lower TCR beta diversity per million T cells, in a roughly linear way.

Drawn from each donor were ten milliliters of peripheral blood. Points on this clonotype: Its antigen remains unidentified.

This CDR3 is built from 13 residues. Germline V lookup: CDR1 SNHLY, CDR2 FYNNEI. The trim removed 11 bases at V and 7 bases at J, leaving 8 bases unmatched. PCR was performed a second time for about 7 to 12 cycles using a sample-barcoded 5' primer and a J-beta primer mix. MiXCR, applied by TCRdb to the 5' RACE reads, yields one record per CDR3 protein. The sample records about 800,000 distinct CDR3 sequences, about 62% being singletons. This sequence originates from a man younger than 40 in good health. The chain has TRBV2 and TRBJ2-1; TRBD2 agrees at 10 bases. The sample consisted of blood. CDR3 region: CAGAGGSNNEQFF. For the CDR3, the DNA is TGTGCCGGAGCGGGGGGGTCGAATAATGAGCAGTTCTTC.